This is a list of T cell receptor beta chains from one sample in a study of chemoradiotherapy in HPV16-positive cancers. Here immunoSEQ multiplex PCR was the method, and the copy in TCRdb shows in-frame clones only, minus some. The table has 30,000 to 40,000 clones, around 82% seen once. Specimen: blood, collected from a patient who underwent chemoradiotherapy. Every receptor here comes from a human donor with HPV-associated anogenital cancer. Each CDR3 is given with its conserved first and last residue. A D gene is named only where the DNA matches it firmly. Clone size is given for some rows only: seen once, a few or many times, or a class if the clone is expanded.

CDR3 protein	CDR3 DNA	D gene	V gene	J gene	clone size
CASSQGWVNRYYEQYF	TGCGCCAGCAGCCAAGGGTGGGTGAACAGATACTACGAGCAGTACTTC	NA	TRBV4-3	TRBJ2-7	NA
CAISDPSGGRTYGYTF	TGTGCCATCAGTGACCCCTCAGGGGGCCGAACCTATGGCTACACCTTC	TRBD1	TRBV10-3	TRBJ1-2	NA
CASSLARVNTEAFF	TGTGCCAGCAGCTTGGCTAGGGTGAACACTGAAGCTTTCTTT	NA	TRBV5-4	TRBJ1-1	NA
CASSFSLGTGELFF	TGTGCCAGCAGCTTCTCCTTAGGCACCGGGGAGCTGTTTTTT	NA	TRBV7-6	TRBJ2-2	NA
CASTRDREWGGYTF	TGTGCCAGTACCCGAGACAGGGAATGGGGAGGCTACACCTTC	TRBD1	TRBV19	TRBJ1-2	once
CAISPTGAIGGYTF	TGTGCCATCAGTCCGACGGGGGCAATCGGTGGCTACACCTTC	NA	TRBV10-3	TRBJ1-2	NA
CASSQDTEQFF	TGTGCCAGCAGCCAAGATACTGAGCAGTTCTTC	NA	TRBV7-9	TRBJ2-1	NA
CASIAQVSGPQHF	TGTGCCAGTATCGCCCAGGTGTCAGGGCCCCAGCATTTT	NA	TRBV19	TRBJ1-5	NA
CASSEIKSGEQYF	TGTGCCAGCTCAGAGATTAAGAGTGGGGAGCAGTACTTC	NA	TRBV18	TRBJ2-7	NA
CASSLGWGHSYNEQFF	TGTGCCAGCAGCTTAGGTTGGGGCCACTCCTACAATGAGCAGTTCTTC	NA	TRBV7-9	TRBJ2-1	NA
CATSRGDLEYGYTF	TGTGCCACCAGCAGGGGGGACTTAGAGTATGGCTACACCTTC	NA	TRBV15	TRBJ1-2	medium-sized
CASSSTGTPYEQYF	TGCGCCAGCAGCTCAACCGGGACACCATACGAGCAGTACTTC	NA	TRBV5-1	TRBJ2-7	NA
CATSRDRGDYGYTF	TGTGCCACCAGCAGAGACAGGGGGGACTATGGCTACACCTTC	TRBD1	TRBV15	TRBJ1-2	once
CALSAGANVLTF	TGTGCCTTATCGGCGGGGGCCAACGTCCTGACTTTC	NA	TRBV30	TRBJ2-6	NA
CASSPSGGQGAQPQHF	TGTGCCAGCAGCCCGAGTGGTGGGCAGGGGGCTCAGCCCCAGCATTTT	TRBD1	TRBV7-9	TRBJ1-5	NA
CASSPKGQGGEKLFF	TGTGCCAGCAGCCCGAAAGGACAGGGGGGGGAAAAACTGTTTTTT	TRBD1	TRBV5-5	TRBJ1-4	NA
CASSRMGGGTEAFF	TGTGCCAGCAGCCGGATGGGCGGGGGGACTGAAGCTTTCTTT	NA	TRBV14	TRBJ1-1	NA
CASSWTGAVNTEAFF	TGCGCCAGCAGCTGGACAGGGGCGGTGAACACTGAAGCTTTCTTT	TRBD1	TRBV5-1	TRBJ1-1	NA
CAWSPRGGRETQYF	TGTGCCTGGAGTCCGCGGGGGGGCCGGGAGACCCAGTACTTC	TRBD2	TRBV30	TRBJ2-5	NA
CASSDGWRDGSPLHF	TGTGCCAGCAGTGACGGCTGGAGGGACGGATCACCCCTCCACTTT	NA	TRBV6-4	TRBJ1-6	NA
CASSLAGTDTQYF	TGTGCCAGCAGCTTAGCGGGCACAGATACGCAGTATTTT	NA	TRBV11-2	TRBJ2-3	NA
CASSYRTGEDPEKLFF	TGTGCCAGCAGTTACCGGACAGGGGAAGACCCAGAAAAACTGTTTTTT	TRBD1	TRBV6-5	TRBJ1-4	NA
CASSAPAANYGYTF	TGTGCCAGCAGTGCTCCAGCCGCTAACTATGGCTACACCTTC	NA	TRBV6-1	TRBJ1-2	NA
CASSQGTGGHEQYF	TGCGCCAGCAGCCAAGGGACAGGGGGCCACGAGCAGTACTTC	TRBD1	TRBV4-3	TRBJ2-7	once
CASSIVTRGEQYF	TGTGCCAGTAGTATAGTAACCAGGGGCGAGCAGTACTTC	NA	TRBV19	TRBJ2-7	NA
CASSLEGGYNQPQHF	TGTGCCAGCAGCTTAGAAGGGGGTTACAATCAGCCCCAGCATTTT	NA	TRBV7-6	TRBJ1-5	NA
CASSLSHRSYGYTF	TGTGCCAGCAGTTTATCCCACAGGAGCTATGGCTACACCTTC	NA	TRBV27	TRBJ1-2	few
CASSLVSKETQYF	TGTGCCAGCAGCTTGGTTTCGAAAGAGACCCAGTACTTC	NA	TRBV5-8	TRBJ2-5	NA
CSAREDASLHF	TGCAGTGCTAGAGAAGACGCCAGTCTACACTTC	NA	TRBV20-1	TRBJ1-2	NA
CASSLASGIIGEKLFF	TGCGCCAGCAGCTTGGCCTCTGGAATAATCGGGGAAAAACTGTTTTTT	NA	TRBV5-1	TRBJ1-4	NA
CASSATGVPKNIQYF	TGTGCCAGCAGCGCGACAGGGGTGCCCAAAAACATTCAGTACTTC	TRBD1	TRBV5-6	TRBJ2-4	NA
CASSQTGTSGGAPQETQYF	TGTGCCAGCAGCCAAACCGGGACTAGCGGGGGGGCCCCCCAAGAGACCCAGTACTTC	TRBD2	TRBV4-2	TRBJ2-5	NA
CASSWGQGANEKLFF	TGTGCCAGCAGCTGGGGACAGGGGGCTAATGAAAAACTGTTTTTT	TRBD1	TRBV7-9	TRBJ1-4	NA
CASSPRLLGQGNTEAFF	TGTGCCAGCTCACCAAGGCTTCTTGGACAGGGGAACACTGAAGCTTTCTTT	TRBD1	TRBV18	TRBJ1-1	NA
CATSKGREQFF	TGTGCCACCAGCAAAGGGCGTGAGCAGTTCTTC	NA	TRBV15	TRBJ2-1	NA
CAWSVYASGYEQFF	TGTGCCTGGAGTGTATACGCTAGTGGCTATGAGCAGTTCTTC	NA	TRBV30	TRBJ2-1	NA
CASSAISYEQYF	TGTGCCAGCAGCGCAATCTCCTACGAGCAGTACTTC	NA	TRBV2	TRBJ2-7	NA
CAISERGTGERGELFF	TGTGCCATCAGTGAACGCGGGACGGGGGAACGCGGGGAGCTGTTTTTT	NA	TRBV10-3	TRBJ2-2	once
CASSPRLAGYLDTQYF	TGCGCCAGCAGCCCCAGACTAGCGGGGTACCTCGATACGCAGTATTTT	TRBD2	TRBV4-3	TRBJ2-3	NA
CASHRVSYGYTF	TGTGCCAGCCACCGGGTCTCATATGGCTACACCTTC	NA	TRBV19	TRBJ1-2	NA
CASSTGIESPLVADTQYF	TGCGCCAGCAGTACAGGGATTGAAAGCCCCCTCGTAGCAGATACGCAGTATTTT	NA	TRBV4-3	TRBJ2-3	NA
CASSEASGGNEQFF	TGTGCCAGCAGTGAGGCTAGCGGGGGAAATGAGCAGTTCTTC	TRBD2	TRBV6-4	TRBJ2-1	NA
CASSAGRSYTEAFF	TGTGCCAGCAGCGCAGGACGGAGCTACACTGAAGCTTTCTTT	NA	TRBV14	TRBJ1-1	NA
CASSPRTGGGLHEQYF	TGTGCCAGTAGCCCTCGGACAGGGGGCGGCCTCCACGAGCAGTACTTC	TRBD1	TRBV19	TRBJ2-7	NA
CATVGQQNYNEQFF	TGTGCCACCGTAGGACAGCAAAATTACAATGAGCAGTTCTTC	NA	TRBV6-1	TRBJ2-1	NA
CASSLSTSSLPYGYTF	TGTGCCAGCAGTTTATCAACAAGTTCCCTGCCCTATGGCTACACCTTC	NA	TRBV27	TRBJ1-2	NA
CASSFPGAGPNSPLHF	TGTGCCAGCAGCTTCCCGGGGGCAGGACCTAATTCACCCCTCCACTTT	NA	TRBV11-2	TRBJ1-6	NA
CASSPTSETSATNEKLFF	TGTGCCAGCTCACCAACATCAGAGACATCTGCAACTAATGAAAAACTGTTTTTT	NA	TRBV18	TRBJ1-4	NA
CASSSRTGTGNTIYF	TGTGCCAGCAGCTCTAGGACAGGCACTGGAAACACCATATATTTT	TRBD1	TRBV11-2	TRBJ1-3	NA
CASSLDRVFGEQFF	TGCGCCAGCAGCCTAGACAGGGTATTCGGTGAGCAGTTCTTC	TRBD1	TRBV5-1	TRBJ2-1	once
CASSSGQGSRYGYTF	TGTGCCAGCAGTTCGGGACAGGGGAGTCGCTATGGCTACACCTTC	TRBD1	TRBV28	TRBJ1-2	NA
CASSASGWGTEAFF	TGTGCCAGCAGCGCCAGTGGTTGGGGGACTGAAGCTTTCTTT	NA	TRBV7-6	TRBJ1-1	NA
CASSLAQAGSTGELFF	TGTGCCAGCAGCTTGGCCCAAGCGGGGAGCACCGGGGAGCTGTTTTTT	TRBD2	TRBV5-8	TRBJ2-2	NA
CASSLDRQQYNEQFF	TGCGCCAGCAGCTTGGATCGACAGCAATACAATGAGCAGTTCTTC	NA	TRBV5-1	TRBJ2-1	NA
CASSDSGDTEAFF	TGTGCCAGCAGTGATTCGGGGGACACTGAAGCTTTCTTT	NA	TRBV25-1	TRBJ1-1	NA
CASSVAEGFNTEAFF	TGTGCCAGCAGCGTAGCTGAAGGATTCAACACTGAAGCTTTCTTT	NA	TRBV9	TRBJ1-1	once
CASSYGTGGTYEQYF	TGTGCCAGCAGCTACGGGACAGGGGGCACCTACGAGCAGTACTTC	TRBD1	TRBV7-2	TRBJ2-7	few
CSASTGGSSYEQYF	TGCAGCGCATCGACAGGGGGTAGCTCCTACGAGCAGTACTTC	TRBD1	TRBV29-1	TRBJ2-7	NA